The present T cell receptor beta chain was sequenced within a study of T-cell memory formation after mild COVID-19. Germline assignment: CDR1 LGHDT and CDR2 YNNKEL (reference sequence). V lost 5 bases and J lost 3, with 8 bases in between. This CDR3 is built from 12 residues. Points from the study as a whole: Contracting CD4+ clones sat mainly in CM and EM; CD8+ in EMRA.

Comment on this clonotype: Its antigen is as yet unknown.

MiXCR, run by TCRdb on the 5' RACE reads, gives a single entry per CDR3 protein. The sample lists hundreds of thousands of distinct CDR3 sequences; around 15% were seen once. The TCR comes from a man between 18 and 35 years old who had mild COVID-19 (a few samples of this study predate the infection). Cell type and time point are not known. Sequencing used PBMCs or a T cell subset sorted from them (not recorded which). The chain carries TRBV3-1 and TRBJ2-7, with D uncertain. This chain's CDR3 is CASSNQYYEQYF. The CDR3 region has the DNA TGTGCCAGCAGCAATCAATACTACGAGCAGTACTTC.